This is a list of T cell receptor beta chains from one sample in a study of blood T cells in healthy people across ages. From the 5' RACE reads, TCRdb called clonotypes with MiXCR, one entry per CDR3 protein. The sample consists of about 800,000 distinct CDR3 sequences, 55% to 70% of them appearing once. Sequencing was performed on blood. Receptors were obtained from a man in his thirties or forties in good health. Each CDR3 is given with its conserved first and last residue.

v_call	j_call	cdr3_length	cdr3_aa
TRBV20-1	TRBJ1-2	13	CSAAPGLNYGYTF
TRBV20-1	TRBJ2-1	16	CSARRPTAPQGNEQFF
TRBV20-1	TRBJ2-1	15	CSATESGGLHNEQFF
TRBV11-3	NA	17	CASSPGILAGGGETQYF
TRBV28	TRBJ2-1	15	CASLMGRSGDNEQFF
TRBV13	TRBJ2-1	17	CASSLGLGSGRVNEQFF
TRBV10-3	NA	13	CATFSGGEETQYF
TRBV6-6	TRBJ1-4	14	CASTRTGVREKLFF
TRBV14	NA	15	CASSHPTSGVYEQYF
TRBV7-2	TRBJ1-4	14	CASSPKDSRGKLFF
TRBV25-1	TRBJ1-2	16	CASSDSSGTGASGYTF
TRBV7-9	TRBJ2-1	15	CASSPSGGFNDEQFF